The next 7 T cell receptor beta chains were all read from a single sample in a study of T cell changes during pregnancy in multiple sclerosis. Sequenced by immunoSEQ multiplex PCR; TCRdb stores in-frame clones only, minus some. The table records 55,000 to 75,000 clones, roughly 91% of them present only once. The input for sequencing was peripheral blood, taken in the third trimester of pregnancy. Source of these receptors: a female donor in good health, enrolled as a control in a pregnancy study.

This chain links TRBV18 with TRBJ2-3; TRBD1 might be the D (5 bases). This CDR3 comprises 15 residues. The germline V and J ends were trimmed by 3 bases and 1 base, with 11 bases remaining between them. Per germline, CDR1 KGHSH and CDR2 LQKENI. This chain's CDR3 is CASSPRVLGTDTQYF. CDR3 DNA: TGTGCCAGCTCACCCAGGGTACTGGGCACAGATACGCAGTATTTT.

This chain uses TRBV7-2 with TRBJ2-3; 7 nucleotides agree with TRBD2. The CDR3 runs to 18 residues. Losses at the gene ends were 2 bases for V and 0 bases for J; bases not matched to a gene: 11. Germline V gene lookup returns CDR1 SGHTA and CDR2 FQGNSA. The CDR3 coding sequence is TGTGCCAGCAGCTTACTTGGGGGGAGGGCCCTCAGCACAGATACGCAGTATTTT. It translates to CASSLLGGRALSTDTQYF.

The chain joins TRBV5-4 to TRBJ2-1, with TRBD2 identical over 8 bases. Germline V gene lookup returns CDR1 SGHNT and CDR2 YYREEE (reference sequence). After removal of 4 bases from V and 6 bases from J, the junction contained 15 bases not matched to a gene. The CDR3 totals 17 residues. Here the CDR3 reads CASSGSTGTSLFNEQFF. The CDR3 bases are TGTGCCAGCAGCGGATCCACCGGGACTAGTTTATTCAATGAGCAGTTCTTC.

The chain couples TRBV19 to TRBJ2-7; TRBD2 aligns across 8 bases. The V gene's germline CDR1 is LNHDA and CDR2 SQIVND (reference sequence). J lost 3 bases, V lost 6 bases, and 16 bases had no gene match. The length of the CDR3 is 17 residues. CDR3 sequence: CASRPSAGGPDHYEQYF. CDR3 DNA: TGTGCCAGTAGGCCGAGTGCGGGGGGTCCAGATCACTACGAGCAGTACTTC.

The rearrangement uses TRBV28 and TRBJ1-5; no reliable D call. V was cut by 6 bases and J by 2 bases, with 14 bases left in between. This CDR3 spans 15 amino acids. The germline V gene has CDR1 MDHEN and CDR2 SYDVKM. The CDR3 coding sequence is TGTGCCAGCAGACCGGACTCTAGACGCAATCAGCCCCAGCATTTT. As protein: CASRPDSRRNQPQHF. The variable domain in full, with the rest retrieved from reference TRBV28 and TRBJ1-5, is DVKVTQSSRYLVKRTGEKVFLECVQDMDHENMFWYRQDPGLGLRLIYFSYDVKMKEKGDIPEGYSVSREKKERFSLILESASTNQTSMYLCASRPDSRRNQPQHFGDGTRLSIL.

V usage is TRBV6-5 and J usage is TRBJ2-5, with unresolved D. Germline values: CDR1 MNHEY, CDR2 SVGAGI. Trimming took 5 bases from V and 1 from J, leaving 14 bases between them. The CDR3 contains 15 residues. In nucleotides, the CDR3 is TGTGCCAGCAGTCCCCGGGTCACGGGCCAAGAGACCCAGTACTTC. Protein sequence: CASSPRVTGQETQYF.

Here the CDR3 DNA reads TGTGCCAGCAGCCAAGGAAGTGTTAGCGGGAGTAACACCGGGGAGCTGTTTTTT. It translates to CASSQGSVSGSNTGELFF. This rearrangement joins TRBV4-2 to TRBJ2-2; TRBD2 aligns across 9 bases. The V segment lost 1 base and the J segment 2 bases; nucleotides outside the gene matches: 8. Germline assignment: CDR1 LGHNA and CDR2 YNFKEQ. This CDR3 is 18 amino acids long.